This is a list of T cell receptor beta chains from one sample in a study of shared clonotypes between healthy human individuals. TCRdb keeps only in-frame clones here, not all; method: immunoSEQ multiplex PCR. The sample has approximately 2,000,000 clones, 93% seen once. Input material: naive CD8+ T cells from PBMCs. The origin of the receptors is a man younger than 35 in good health. Some clones in this sample may be carry-over from other donors' samples. Both conserved end residues are trimmed from each CDR3. Fields, in order: J gene, V gene, CDR3 protein.

TRBJ1-2 | TRBV15 | ATSRVDRGYGYT
TRBJ2-7 | TRBV11-2 | ASSLGRTRPADEQY
TRBJ2-3 | TRBV7-2 | ASSSRRTSGSTNTQY
TRBJ2-7 | TRBV4-3 | ASSRRVGGPEQY
TRBJ2-2 | TRBV7-3 | ASSLWSPSGRVGELF
TRBJ2-7 | TRBV7-8 | ASSPPGAHEQY
TRBJ1-6 | TRBV30 | ACRTGRFYNSPLH
TRBJ2-2 | TRBV9 | ASSALMPTGELF
TRBJ1-3 | TRBV15 | ATSSRGVYSGNTIY
TRBJ2-2 | TRBV19 | ASSIGTAGGPGELF
TRBJ2-3 | TRBV6-5 | ASSYSRGDTQY
TRBJ2-7 | TRBV27 | ASSSPGQGGYEQY
TRBJ2-1 | TRBV11-2 | ASSWPPGPHNEQF
TRBJ2-5 | TRBV5-1 | ASSFLAGEGKETQY
TRBJ1-1 | TRBV7-9 | ASSQRQVANTEAF
TRBJ2-7 | TRBV28 | ASTLSEAVSYEQY
TRBJ2-3 | TRBV27 | ASSFLQTRASGTDTQY
TRBJ2-5 | TRBV9 | ASSVERGVQETQY
TRBJ1-2 | TRBV19 | ASSINSGYGYT
TRBJ2-1 | TRBV28 | ASSFVAEDEQF
TRBJ2-7 | TRBV27 | ASSPGQLYEQY
TRBJ2-1 | TRBV5-6 | ASSSPGTFLNYNEQF
TRBJ2-7 | TRBV13 | ASSSKLSAEPSYEQY
TRBJ1-2 | TRBV4-2 | ASSQEYRGGYGYT
TRBJ2-1 | TRBV10-3 | AISEAGLYNEQF
TRBJ2-7 | TRBV28 | ASSFPPDRLNSYEQY
TRBJ1-5 | TRBV4-1 | ASSQEIPPTGFGQPQH
TRBJ2-7 | TRBV6-1 | ASSGYYEQY
TRBJ2-7 | TRBV10-3 | AISEDRDTIYEQY
TRBJ1-2 | TRBV10-3 | AISGPTDRVEGYT
TRBJ2-2 | TRBV15 | ATSRDKYSGTYTGELF
TRBJ2-7 | TRBV6-5 | ASSYSGGGRYEQY
TRBJ2-2 | TRBV4-2 | ASSQALGVTGELF
TRBJ2-3 | TRBV21-1 | ASSKDGCQVTDTQY
TRBJ1-4 | TRBV27 | ASSPYRTVRGGEKLF
TRBJ2-1 | TRBV27 | ASSLGQGTHNEQF
TRBJ1-2 | TRBV4-1 | ASSQDEATANYGYT
TRBJ2-2 | TRBV7-8 | ATSLPRQAGGPTTGELF
TRBJ2-3 | TRBV27 | ASSLSVGLAGGRTDTQY
TRBJ2-7 | TRBV7-9 | ASRGTGTYEQY
TRBJ1-2 | TRBV7-2 | ASSLVQNYGYT
TRBJ2-7 | TRBV5-5 | ASSPTPSPTSGINIYEQY
TRBJ1-1 | TRBV5-4 | ASMVEQSEAF
TRBJ1-5 | TRBV19 | ASSIVANQPQH